This passage covers 24 T cell receptor beta chains from one sample sequenced in a study of PD-1 blockade in classical Hodgkin lymphoma. Only in-frame clones appear in the TCRdb table, and some are missing; sequencing was by immunoSEQ multiplex PCR. Altogether tens of thousands of clones are present, around two thirds being singletons, with the ten largest covering 2.5% to 3.5%. All the patients suffered relapse after autologous stem cell transplantation, and brentuximab vedotin exposure differed. The input for sequencing was peripheral blood mononuclear cells (PBMCs), taken at baseline. These receptors came from a human donor with classical Hodgkin lymphoma.

The chain links TRBV7-3 to TRBJ1-4; D possibly corresponds to TRBD1 (5 bases). CDR3 length equals 13 residues. Between the trimmed V and J ends, which lost 5 bases and 6 bases, there was a span of 10 bases. Germline CDR1 reads SGHTA; CDR2 reads FQGTGA. The CDR3 here is CASSLTAHEKLFF. In DNA, the CDR3 is TGTGCCAGCAGCCTGACAGCCCATGAAAAACTGTTTTTT.

The chain uses TRBV4-1 and TRBJ2-5, with D possibly being TRBD1 or TRBD2 (6 bases each). V was cut by 1 base and J by 2 bases, with 14 bases left in between. CDR1 is MGHRA, CDR2 YSYEKL, per germline. The CDR3 runs 16 residues. The CDR3 DNA sequence: TGCGCCAGCAGCCAAGGGGGGGCGTTTAGGCAAGAGACCCAGTACTTC. This gives the protein CASSQGGAFRQETQYF.

The chain is built from TRBV28 and TRBJ2-1; TRBD2 might be the D (6 bases). V dropped 3 bases and J dropped 8 bases, with 8 bases sitting between them. The germline gives CDR1 MDHEN, CDR2 SYDVKM. The CDR3 spans 12 residues. The chain's CDR3 is CASSFWGDEQFF. CDR3 bases: TGTGCCAGCAGTTTCTGGGGGGATGAGCAGTTCTTC.

This chain uses TRBV7-2 with TRBJ2-3, with 7 bases matching TRBD2. The V segment lost 2 bases and the J segment 0 bases; nucleotides outside the gene matches: 11. This CDR3 is 18 amino acids long. Germline V gene sequence: CDR1 SGHTA, CDR2 FQGNSA. In nucleotides, the CDR3 is TGTGCCAGCAGCTTAATCCCCTCTAGCGGCCCTAGCACAGATACGCAGTATTTT. Residues: CASSLIPSSGPSTDTQYF. The full variable domain, its missing parts supplied by reference TRBV7-2 and TRBJ2-3, is GAGVSQSPSNKVTEKGKDVELRCDPISGHTALYWYRQSLGQGLEFLIYFQGNSAPDKSGLPSDRFSAERTGGSVSTLTIQRTQQEDSAVYLCASSLIPSSGPSTDTQYFGPGTRLTVL.

This chain joins TRBV7-9 and TRBJ2-7, with D possibly matching TRBD1 (5 bases). Between the trimmed V and J ends, which lost 5 bases and 4 bases, there was a span of 12 bases. The CDR3 runs 13 residues. From germline, CDR1 is SEHNR and CDR2 FQNEAQ (reference sequence). The CDR3 DNA reads TGTGCCAGCAGCACTACTGCAGGGTACGAGCAGTACTTC. Encoded protein: CASSTTAGYEQYF. The full variable domain, its missing parts supplied by reference TRBV7-9 and TRBJ2-7, is DTGVSQNPRHKITKRGQNVTFRCDPISEHNRLYWYRQTLGQGPEFLTYFQNEAQLEKSRLLSDRFSAERPKGSFSTLEIQRTEQGDSAMYLCASSTTAGYEQYFGPGTRLTVT.

The chain has TRBV5-8 and TRBJ1-2; D might be TRBD1 (6 bases). V shed 4 bases and J shed 4 bases, with 20 bases lying between them. Germline V CDR1 and CDR2: SGHTS, YDEGEE. The CDR3 runs to 16 residues. This chain's CDR3 is CASSPRVTGGGYGYTF. The CDR3 DNA sequence: TGTGCCAGCAGCCCACGAGTGACAGGAGGGGGCTATGGCTACACCTTC.

The chain combines TRBV28 with TRBJ2-5; 11 nucleotides line up with TRBD2. Germline CDR1 MDHEN, CDR2 SYDVKM. This CDR3 is built from 17 residues. The trim removed 3 bases at V and 5 bases at J, leaving 11 bases unmatched. The chain's CDR3 is CASSFGAELAGEETQYF. CDR3 DNA sequence: TGTGCCAGCAGTTTCGGGGCAGAACTAGCGGGAGAGGAGACCCAGTACTTC.

A remark on this clone: A junction boundary mismatches the germline segment, possibly from a read error. The V call is TRBV5-6, the J call TRBJ2-7, with D perhaps matching TRBD1 (6 bases). Germline-derived CDR1 and CDR2 are SGHDT and YYEEEE. The CDR3 consists of 15 residues. CDR3 DNA: TGTGCCAGCAGCTTGGTGCAGGGGAAGGTCTACAAGCAGTACTTC. Residues: CASSLVQGKVYKQYF.

This rearrangement joins TRBV9 to TRBJ2-3; TRBD2 aligns across 12 bases. Germline V gives CDR1 SGDLS, CDR2 YYNGEE. Trimming cost V 0 bases and J 2 bases; bases outside gene matches: 1. This CDR3 spans 16 amino acids. In nucleotides, the CDR3 is TGTGCCAGCAGCGTAGGGACTAGCGGGAACACAGATACGCAGTATTTT. This encodes CASSVGTSGNTDTQYF.

The chain has TRBV4-2 and TRBJ1-6; 8 bases match TRBD1. The CDR3 extends over 16 amino acids. Germline CDR1 is LGHNA and CDR2 is YNFKEQ. With 1 base clipped from V and 11 bases from J, the junction kept 10 bases outside the gene matches. As DNA, the CDR3 is TGTGCCAGCAGCCAAGTCCGGGCAGGGGGCCCAGCACCCCTCCACTTT. As protein: CASSQVRAGGPAPLHF.

Only a few counts were recorded for this clone. The V call is TRBV7-3, the J call TRBJ1-2; TRBD1 might be the D (6 bases). The CDR3 totals 13 residues. The V gene's germline CDR1 is SGHTA and CDR2 FQGTGA. V was pared by 2 bases and J by 8 bases, with 12 bases between. CDR3 sequence reads: CASSLFAGEGYTF. Written as DNA, the CDR3 is TGTGCCAGCAGCTTATTCGCAGGGGAGGGCTACACCTTC.

V is TRBV9 and J is TRBJ2-7; D is possibly TRBD2 (6 bases). The CDR3 sequence is 16 residues long. The V gene lost 4 bases and the J gene lost 5 bases, with 22 bases spanning the gap. From germline, CDR1 is SGDLS and CDR2 YYNGEE. In DNA, the CDR3 is TGTGCCAGCAGCCCTCGGGACTCCCGGTCAGATCACGAGCAGTACTTC. Encoded protein: CASSPRDSRSDHEQYF.

The rearrangement joins TRBV27 to TRBJ1-4; D unresolved. Germline CDR1 is MNHEY and CDR2 is SMNVEV (reference sequence). Deletions cut 1 base from V and 5 bases from J, with 8 bases between. The CDR3 has 14 amino acids. Here the CDR3 reads CASSLWEGNEKLFF. CDR3 DNA sequence: TGTGCCAGCAGTTTATGGGAGGGAAATGAAAAACTGTTTTTT.

The rearrangement links TRBV7-3 to TRBJ2-3, with TRBD2 identical over 9 bases. Germline V gene data show CDR1 as SGHTA and CDR2 as FQGTGA. J gave up 3 bases and V 2 bases, and 15 bases lay outside the gene matches. The CDR3 is 19 residues long. CDR3 amino acids: CASSLDNMEREERTDTQYF. The CDR3 DNA sequence: TGTGCCAGCAGCTTAGATAATATGGAGCGGGAGGAAAGAACAGATACGCAGTATTTT. Supplemented by reference TRBV7-3 and TRBJ2-3, the full variable domain reads GAGVSQTPSNKVTEKGKYVELRCDPISGHTALYWYRQSLGQGPEFLIYFQGTGAADDSGLPNDRFFAVRPEGSVSTLKIQRTERGDSAVYLCASSLDNMEREERTDTQYFGPGTRLTVL.

The CDR3 reads CASSVGAGMNTEAFF. CDR3 coding DNA: TGTGCCAGCAGCGTAGGCGCAGGGATGAACACTGAAGCTTTCTTT. The chain carries TRBV9 and TRBJ1-1, with TRBD1 as a possible D gene (5 bases). CDR3 length: 15 residues. Germline CDR1 reads SGDLS; CDR2 reads YYNGEE. V was shortened by 0 bases and J by 0 bases, with 9 bases between the two germline ends.

The chain joins TRBV18 to TRBJ2-5, with TRBD1 matching 9 bases. V lost 3 bases and J lost 4; bases outside the gene matches: 6. In germline, CDR1 is KGHSH, CDR2 LQKENI. The CDR3 spans 15 residues. In nucleotides, the CDR3 is TGTGCCAGCTCACCGGACAGGGGTGTGAGAGAGACCCAGTACTTC. As protein: CASSPDRGVRETQYF.

The gene calls are TRBV19 and TRBJ2-2; D ambiguous. CDR1 and CDR2 (germline): LNHDA, SQIVND (reference sequence). V lost 3 bases to trimming and J lost 0 bases, with 11 bases between them. The CDR3 is made up of 16 amino acids. CDR3 DNA: TGTGCCAGTAGTATCTGGCAGCAAGCGAACACCGGGGAGCTGTTTTTT. Protein sequence: CASSIWQQANTGELFF.

This rearrangement joins TRBV6-1 to TRBJ1-5; D is unclear. Trimming took off 4 bases at V and 3 bases at J, with 10 bases between the two ends. This CDR3 spans 14 amino acids. Germline CDR1 and CDR2: MNHNS and SASEGT. CDR3 DNA: TGTGCCAGCAGTGCCGGTCCGAACAATCAGCCCCAGCATTTT. Translated: CASSAGPNNQPQHF.

The V gene is TRBV30, the J gene TRBJ2-1, with D possibly matching TRBD1 (5 bases). V was clipped by 5 bases and J by 8 bases, with 25 bases between them. The CDR3 consists of 16 residues. Germline V gene data show CDR1 as GTSNPN and CDR2 as SVGIG (reference sequence). CDR3 nucleotides: TGTGCCTGGTGGGCGACTGGTGCGACAGCACGCGATGAGCAGTTCTTC. This translates into CAWWATGATARDEQFF.

This chain connects TRBV4-2 to TRBJ2-2; 8 positions agree with TRBD2. The V gene's germline CDR1 is LGHNA and CDR2 YNFKEQ. CDR3 length equals 15 residues. After removal of 4 bases from V and 6 bases from J, the junction contained 7 bases not matched to a gene. The CDR3 loop reads CASSPREELPGELFF. For the CDR3, the DNA is TGTGCCAGCAGCCCGCGGGAGGAGCTTCCCGGGGAGCTGTTTTTT.

This clone is labeled as medium-sized. The V gene is TRBV27, the J gene TRBJ2-1, with TRBD2 identical over 14 bases. The CDR3 runs 15 residues. Trimming took 6 bases from V and 7 from J; bases not matched to a gene: 5. In germline, CDR1 is MNHEY, CDR2 SMNVEV (reference sequence). The CDR3 DNA is TGTGCCAGCAGCAAGACTAGCGGGGGGGGGAATGAGCAGTTCTTC. Encoded protein: CASSKTSGGGNEQFF.

The chain joins TRBV4-2 to TRBJ1-5; D uncertain. The CDR3 is made up of 15 amino acids. CDR1 is LGHNA and CDR2 is YNFKEQ in the germline V gene. Between the trimmed V and J ends, which lost 4 bases and 0 bases, there was a span of 10 bases. CDR3 nucleotides: TGTGCCAGCAGCCCGGAGAGGTATAGCAATCAGCCCCAGCATTTT. Protein sequence: CASSPERYSNQPQHF.

J is TRBJ2-7 and V is TRBV30; D ambiguous. Trimming pared 5 bases from V and 4 bases from J, leaving 9 bases between. Germline assignment: CDR1 GTSNPN and CDR2 SVGIG (reference sequence). CDR3 length: 11 residues. The CDR3 sequence is CAWDENYEQYF. The CDR3 nucleotides are TGTGCCTGGGACGAGAATTACGAGCAGTACTTC.

The V call is TRBV5-1, the J call TRBJ2-3; TRBD1 might be the D (5 bases). V was cut by 4 bases and J by 9 bases, with 24 bases left in between. The germline CDR1 and CDR2 sequences are SGHRS and YFSETQ. CDR3 length: 16 residues. CDR3 loop: CASSPMTDDTKPTQYF. CDR3 nucleotides: TGCGCCAGCAGCCCCATGACAGACGATACAAAGCCCACGCAGTATTTT.